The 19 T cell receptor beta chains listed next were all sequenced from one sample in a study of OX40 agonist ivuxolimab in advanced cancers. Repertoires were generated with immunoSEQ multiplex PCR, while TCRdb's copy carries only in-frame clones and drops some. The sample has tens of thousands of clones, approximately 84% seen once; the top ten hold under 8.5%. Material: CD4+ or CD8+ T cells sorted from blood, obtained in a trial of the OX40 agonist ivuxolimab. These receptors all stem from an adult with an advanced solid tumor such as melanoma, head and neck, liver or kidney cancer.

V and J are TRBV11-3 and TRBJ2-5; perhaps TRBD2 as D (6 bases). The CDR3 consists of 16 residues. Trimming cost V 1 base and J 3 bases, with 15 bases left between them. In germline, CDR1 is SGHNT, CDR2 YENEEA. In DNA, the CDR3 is TGTGCCAGCAGCTTAGGAACAGGACTAAATAAAGAGACCCAGTACTTC. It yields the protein CASSLGTGLNKETQYF.

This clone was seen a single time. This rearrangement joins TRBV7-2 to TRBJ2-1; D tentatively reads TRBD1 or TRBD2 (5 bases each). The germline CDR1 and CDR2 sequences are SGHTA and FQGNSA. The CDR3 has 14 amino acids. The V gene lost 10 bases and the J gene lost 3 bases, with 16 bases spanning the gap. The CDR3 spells CATGDRDHYNEQFF. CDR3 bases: TGTGCCACTGGGGACCGGGACCACTACAATGAGCAGTTCTTC.

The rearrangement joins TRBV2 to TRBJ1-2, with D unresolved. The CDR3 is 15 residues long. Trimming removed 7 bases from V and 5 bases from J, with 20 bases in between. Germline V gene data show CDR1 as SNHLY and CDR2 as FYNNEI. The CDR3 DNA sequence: TGTGCCAGCACTTCCGGCAGTCGGGCGAATTATGGCTACACCTTC. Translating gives CASTSGSRANYGYTF.

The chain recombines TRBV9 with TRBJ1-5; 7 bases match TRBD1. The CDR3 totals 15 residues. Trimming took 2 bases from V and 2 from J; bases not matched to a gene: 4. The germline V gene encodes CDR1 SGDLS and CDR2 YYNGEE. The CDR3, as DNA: TGTGCCAGCAGCGTGAACGACAGGGGCAATCAGCCCCAGCATTTT. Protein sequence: CASSVNDRGNQPQHF.

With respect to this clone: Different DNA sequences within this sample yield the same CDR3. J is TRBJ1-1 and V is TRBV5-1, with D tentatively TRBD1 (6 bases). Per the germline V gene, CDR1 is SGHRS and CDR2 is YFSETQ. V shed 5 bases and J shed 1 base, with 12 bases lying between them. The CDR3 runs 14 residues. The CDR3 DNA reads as TGCGCCAGCAGTTTACAGGGAGGGAACACTGAAGCTTTCTTT. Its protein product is CASSLQGGNTEAFF.

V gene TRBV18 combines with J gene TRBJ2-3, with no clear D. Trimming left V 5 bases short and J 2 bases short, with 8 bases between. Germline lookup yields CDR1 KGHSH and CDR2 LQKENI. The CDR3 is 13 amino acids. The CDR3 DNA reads TGTGCCAGCTCAGAGATCGTCACAGATACGCAGTATTTT. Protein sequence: CASSEIVTDTQYF.

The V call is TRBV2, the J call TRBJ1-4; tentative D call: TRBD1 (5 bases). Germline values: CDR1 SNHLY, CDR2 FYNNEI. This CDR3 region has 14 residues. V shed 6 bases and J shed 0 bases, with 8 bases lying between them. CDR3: CASSWGATNEKLFF. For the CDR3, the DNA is TGTGCCAGCAGCTGGGGCGCAACTAATGAAAAACTGTTTTTT.

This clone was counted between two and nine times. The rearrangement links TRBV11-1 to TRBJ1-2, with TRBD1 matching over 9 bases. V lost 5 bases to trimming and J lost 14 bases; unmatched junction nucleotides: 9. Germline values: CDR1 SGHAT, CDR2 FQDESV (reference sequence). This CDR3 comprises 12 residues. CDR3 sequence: CASSAPGQGGTF. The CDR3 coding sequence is TGTGCCAGCAGCGCTCCGGGACAGGGAGGAACCTTC.

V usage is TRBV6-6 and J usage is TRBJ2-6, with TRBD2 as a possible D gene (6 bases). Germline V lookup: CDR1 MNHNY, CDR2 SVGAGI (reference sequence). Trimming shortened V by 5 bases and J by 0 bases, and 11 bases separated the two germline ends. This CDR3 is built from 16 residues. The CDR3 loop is CASSAGTSSGANVLTF. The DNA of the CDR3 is TGTGCCAGCAGTGCCGGGACTTCCTCTGGGGCCAACGTCCTGACTTTC.

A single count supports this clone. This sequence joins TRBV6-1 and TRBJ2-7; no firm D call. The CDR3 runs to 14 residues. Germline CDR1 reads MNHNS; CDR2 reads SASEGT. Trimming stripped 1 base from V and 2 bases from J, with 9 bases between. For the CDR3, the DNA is TGTGCCAGCAGTGAAGGGGCAGGACCCTACGAGCAGTACTTC. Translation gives CASSEGAGPYEQYF.

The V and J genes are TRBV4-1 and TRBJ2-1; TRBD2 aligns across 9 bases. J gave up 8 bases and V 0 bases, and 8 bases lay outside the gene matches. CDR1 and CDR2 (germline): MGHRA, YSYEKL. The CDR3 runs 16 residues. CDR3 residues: CASSQEKAGGPDEQFF. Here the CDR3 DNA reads TGCGCCAGCAGCCAAGAAAAGGCGGGGGGGCCCGATGAGCAGTTCTTC.

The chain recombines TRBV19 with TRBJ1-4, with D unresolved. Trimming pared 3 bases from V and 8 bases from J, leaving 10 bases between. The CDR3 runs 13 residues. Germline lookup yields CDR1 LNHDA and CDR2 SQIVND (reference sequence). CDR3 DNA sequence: TGTGCCAGTAGTATGCAGGCTTGGGAAAAACTGTTTTTT. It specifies CASSMQAWEKLFF.

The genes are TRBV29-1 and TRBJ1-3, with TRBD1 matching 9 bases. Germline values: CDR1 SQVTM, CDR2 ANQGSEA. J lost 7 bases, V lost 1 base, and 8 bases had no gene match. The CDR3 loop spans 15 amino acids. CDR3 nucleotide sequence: TGCAGCGTTGAAGGCTCGGGACAGGGCGGTAACACCATATATTTT. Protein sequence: CSVEGSGQGGNTIYF.

The CDR3 protein is CASSLDWEGRAFF. The DNA of the CDR3 is TGTGCCAGCAGCTTAGATTGGGAGGGAAGGGCTTTCTTT. The chain couples TRBV7-9 to TRBJ1-1; D gene unclear. Trimming stripped 1 base from V and 11 bases from J, with 14 bases between. The CDR3 totals 13 residues. The germline V gene has CDR1 SEHNR and CDR2 FQNEAQ (reference sequence).

This chain's CDR3 is CASSRPGPTREKLFF. The CDR3 bases are TGTGCCAGCAGCCGTCCCGGTCCCACGAGAGAAAAACTGTTTTTT. The rearrangement links TRBV7-2 to TRBJ1-4; D remains unclear. The CDR3 loop spans 15 amino acids. Germline-derived CDR1 and CDR2 are SGHTA and FQGNSA. V shed 5 bases and J shed 8 bases, with 18 bases lying between them.

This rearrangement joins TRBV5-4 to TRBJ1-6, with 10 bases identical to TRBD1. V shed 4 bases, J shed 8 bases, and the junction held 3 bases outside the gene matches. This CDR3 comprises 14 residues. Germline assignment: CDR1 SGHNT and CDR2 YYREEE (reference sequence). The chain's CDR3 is CASSRDRGHSPLHF. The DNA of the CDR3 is TGTGCCAGCAGCCGGGACAGGGGACATTCACCCCTCCACTTT.

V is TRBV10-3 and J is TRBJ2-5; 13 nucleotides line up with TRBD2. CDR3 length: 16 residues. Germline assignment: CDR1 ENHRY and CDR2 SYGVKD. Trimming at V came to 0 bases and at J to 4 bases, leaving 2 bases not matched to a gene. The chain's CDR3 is CAISESTSGGIETQYF. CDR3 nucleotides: TGTGCCATCAGTGAGTCGACTAGCGGGGGGATAGAGACCCAGTACTTC.

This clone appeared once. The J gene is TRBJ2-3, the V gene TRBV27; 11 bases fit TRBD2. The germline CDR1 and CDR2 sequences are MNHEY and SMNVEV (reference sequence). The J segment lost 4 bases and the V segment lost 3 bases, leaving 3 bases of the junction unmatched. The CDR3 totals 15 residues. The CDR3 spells CASSFFSGGADTQYF. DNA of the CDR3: TGTGCCAGCAGTTTTTTTAGCGGGGGGGCAGATACGCAGTATTTT.

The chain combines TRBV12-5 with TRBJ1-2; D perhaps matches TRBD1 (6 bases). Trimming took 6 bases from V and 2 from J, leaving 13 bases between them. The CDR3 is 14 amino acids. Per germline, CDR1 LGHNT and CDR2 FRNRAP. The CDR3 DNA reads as TGTGCTAGTGGCGTGGGGGGCGTCAACTATGGCTACACCTTC. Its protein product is CASGVGGVNYGYTF.